These 32 T cell receptor beta chains came from one sample sequenced in a study of blood T cells in healthy people across ages. Next came a second PCR, run for about 6 to 12 cycles, which used a sample-barcoded 5' primer along with a J-beta primer mix. TCRdb redid the calling of the 5' RACE reads with MiXCR, one entry per CDR3 protein. The sample lists roughly 1,500,000 distinct CDR3 sequences, 42% occurring once. Source material: blood. These receptors were collected from a woman aged 18-35 years in good health.

This clonotype has a handful of counts. This chain connects TRBV20-1 to TRBJ1-6; D might be TRBD1 (6 bases). The CDR3 sequence is 13 residues long. V was trimmed by 6 bases and J by 9 bases, leaving 15 bases between them. Germline values: CDR1 DFQATT, CDR2 SNEGSKA (reference sequence). This CDR3 is CSAQGHDGSPLHF. The CDR3 coding sequence is TGCAGTGCCCAGGGACATGATGGTTCACCCCTCCACTTT.

This clonotype showed up just a few times. The genes are TRBV7-6 and TRBJ2-7, with 10 bases fitting TRBD2. V trimming: 6 bases; J trimming: 4 bases; junction bases outside the gene matches: 15. CDR3 length: 17 residues. Germline V gives CDR1 SGHVS, CDR2 FNYEAQ. The CDR3, as DNA: TGTGCCAGCAGTCAATTAGGGGCTAGCGGGGGATTGTACGAGCAGTACTTC. This translates into CASSQLGASGGLYEQYF. Based on the CDR3 plus reference TRBV7-6 and TRBJ2-7, the full variable domain is GAGVSQSPRYKVTKRGQDVALRCDPISGHVSLYWYRQALGQGPEFLTYFNYEAQQDKSGLPNDRFSAERPEGSISTLTIQRTEQRDSAMYRCASSQLGASGGLYEQYFGPGTRLTVT.

The CDR3 region is CASSFRSGGTEAFF. CDR3 nucleotides: TGTGCCAGCAGTTTCCGTTCCGGCGGTACTGAAGCTTTCTTT. This chain connects TRBV27 to TRBJ1-1; D is undetermined. Germline assignment: CDR1 MNHEY and CDR2 SMNVEV (reference sequence). V lost 3 bases and J 5 bases, leaving 13 bases between the germline ends. The CDR3 is 14 amino acids.

This clonotype was counted only a few times. The chain links TRBV21-1 to TRBJ1-2; the tabulated D call, TRBD1, remains unverified against the DNA. TRBV21-1 is marked as a pseudogene. The CDR3 contains 14 residues. The CDR3 nucleotides are TGTGCCAGCAGCAAGACGGGCGTGGGCTATGGCTACACCTTC. Translating gives CASSKTGVGYGYTF.

This clonotype was picked up a small number of times. The chain employs TRBV29-1 and TRBJ1-2; D not resolved. Trimming took off 4 bases at V and 3 bases at J, with 6 bases between the two ends. The CDR3 is made up of 11 amino acids. Germline V lookup: CDR1 SQVTM, CDR2 ANQGSEA. CDR3 nucleotides: TGCAGCGTTGCCGGAGACTATGGCTACACCTTC. Protein sequence: CSVAGDYGYTF.

This sequence joins TRBV6-6 and TRBJ2-7; no firm D call. V dropped 4 bases and J dropped 1 base, with 11 bases sitting between them. Germline loops: CDR1 MNHNY, CDR2 SVGAGI (reference sequence). The CDR3 consists of 14 residues. CDR3 region: CASSLWTVSYEQYF. CDR3 nucleotides: TGTGCCAGCAGTTTATGGACGGTTTCCTACGAGCAGTACTTC.

Concerning this clonotype: One end of the junction fails to match germline, which may point to a read error. This sequence joins TRBV5-1 and TRBJ2-6; no clear D gene. The V gene's germline CDR1 is SGHRS and CDR2 YFSETQ. The CDR3 loop spans 17 amino acids. Here the CDR3 reads CASSLGGSSSRANVLTF. CDR3 coding DNA: TGCGCCAGCAGCTTGGGTGGCAGTAGCTCTAGGGCCAACGTCCTGACTTTC. Supplemented by reference TRBV5-1 and TRBJ2-6, the full variable domain reads KAGVTQTPRYLIKTRGQQVTLSCSPISGHRSVSWYQQTPGQGLQFLFEYFSETQRNKGNFPGRFSGRQFSNSRSEMNVSTLELGDSALYLCASSLGGSSSRANVLTFGAGSRLTVL.

This clonotype was detected only once. V is TRBV21-1 and J is TRBJ2-1; no check of the table's D call, TRBD2, against the DNA was made. TRBV21-1 is a documented pseudogene. CDR3 length: 18 amino acids. In DNA form, the CDR3 reads TGTGTCCCCAGAGAGGGACCGATTAGATTTTTCTCCTACAATGAGCAGTTCTTC. This sequence encodes CVPREGPIRFFSYNEQFF.

Here the CDR3 DNA reads TGTGCCAGCAGCGTTGGGACTAGCGAGTATGAGCAGTTCTTC. Translated, it gives CASSVGTSEYEQFF. The chain couples TRBV13 to TRBJ2-1, with 10 bases aligning to TRBD2. V shed 5 bases and J 8 bases; nucleotides not matched to a gene: 6. Germline V gene sequence: CDR1 PRHDT, CDR2 FYEKMQ (reference sequence). The CDR3 has 14 amino acids.

This clonotype has only a few counts. The gene calls are TRBV10-3 and TRBJ2-4; the D gene is possibly TRBD2 (6 bases). V lost 1 base and J 13 bases, leaving 8 bases between the germline ends. CDR1 is ENHRY, CDR2 SYGVKD, per germline. CDR3 length: 11 residues. CDR3 protein: CAISEWGEQYF. CDR3 bases: TGTGCCATCAGTGAGTGGGGGGAGCAGTACTTC.

V gene TRBV20-1 combines with J gene TRBJ1-5, with D perhaps TRBD1 (6 bases). The CDR3 spans 14 residues. Trimming shortened V by 3 bases and J by 2 bases, and 11 bases separated the two germline ends. Per the germline V gene, CDR1 is DFQATT and CDR2 is SNEGSKA (reference sequence). The CDR3 spells CSASGGTGNQPQHF. The CDR3 coding sequence is TGCAGTGCTAGTGGGGGCACCGGCAATCAGCCCCAGCATTTT.

J is TRBJ1-2 and V is TRBV7-9, with 8 bases lining up with TRBD1. The CDR3 runs 14 residues. The V gene end was trimmed by 5 bases and the J gene end by 5 bases; junction bases not matched to a gene: 7. Germline V gene sequence: CDR1 SEHNR, CDR2 FQNEAQ (reference sequence). The CDR3 DNA sequence: TGTGCCAGCAGCCAGGGACAGGTGTGGTATGGCTACACCTTC. The encoded protein is CASSQGQVWYGYTF.

This clonotype was counted a few times. V is TRBV29-1 and J is TRBJ2-5; D could derive from TRBD1 or TRBD2 (5 bases each). The CDR3 contains 15 residues. The V gene's germline CDR1 is SQVTM and CDR2 ANQGSEA. Trimming removed 3 bases at V and 4 bases at J, with 18 bases between. The CDR3: CSVEFAREFRETQYF. CDR3 nucleotide sequence: TGCAGCGTTGAGTTTGCCAGGGAGTTTCGAGAGACCCAGTACTTC.

There are a few counts of this clonotype. This chain links TRBV7-2 with TRBJ1-1, with D maybe TRBD1 (5 bases). The germline gives CDR1 SGHTA, CDR2 FQGNSA. This CDR3 has 13 amino acids. V was cut by 6 bases and J by 8 bases, with 16 bases left in between. CDR3: CASSAKRGDEAFF. The CDR3 nucleotides read TGTGCCAGCAGTGCCAAGAGAGGGGACGAAGCTTTCTTT.

The gene calls are TRBV15 and TRBJ1-2; TRBD1 might be the D (5 bases). Per germline, CDR1 LNHNV and CDR2 YYDKDF (reference sequence). Trimming shortened V by 0 bases and J by 5 bases, and 16 bases separated the two germline ends. The CDR3 covers 16 residues. CDR3 in amino acids: CATSRDGPGVKYGYTF. CDR3 bases: TGTGCCACCAGCAGAGATGGTCCGGGGGTGAAATATGGCTACACCTTC.

The CDR3 bases are TGTGCCAGCAGCTCTCGGCTAGGGGGCACTGAAGCTTTCTTT. Amino acid sequence: CASSSRLGGTEAFF. The V and J genes are TRBV7-2 and TRBJ1-1, with D perhaps matching TRBD1 (6 bases). With 4 bases removed from V and 4 bases from J, the gap between germline ends came to 13 bases. CDR1 and CDR2 from the germline V gene are SGHTA and FQGNSA. This CDR3 comprises 14 residues.

This clonotype was observed a handful of times. The rearrangement joins TRBV18 to TRBJ1-2; D unresolved. The length of the CDR3 is 14 residues. Germline loops: CDR1 KGHSH, CDR2 LQKENI. Deletions cut 3 bases from V and 5 bases from J, with 13 bases between. In DNA form, the CDR3 reads TGTGCCAGCTCACCCGATTCCCCAGTATATGGCTACACCTTC. It yields the protein CASSPDSPVYGYTF. Full variable domain (rest looked up from reference TRBV18 and TRBJ1-2): NAGVMQNPRHLVRRRGQEARLRCSPMKGHSHVYWYRQLPEEGLKFMVYLQKENIIDESGMPKERFSAEFPKEGPSILRIQQVVRGDSAAYFCASSPDSPVYGYTFGSGTRLTVV.

This clonotype was seen more than once but under ten times. The chain links TRBV9 to TRBJ1-2; unclear D gene. The CDR3 runs 14 residues. The germline CDR1 and CDR2 sequences are SGDLS and YYNGEE. Trimming cost V 5 bases and J 7 bases, with 18 bases left between them. CDR3 residues: CASRHATAARGYTF. The CDR3 region has the DNA TGTGCCAGCAGACATGCAACCGCCGCGCGTGGCTACACCTTC.

In the case of this clonotype: One end of the junction fails to match germline, which may point to a read error. The chain combines TRBV27 with TRBJ2-1; 9 bases line up with TRBD2. CDR3 size: 14 residues. Per germline, CDR1 MNHEY and CDR2 SMNVEV (reference sequence). CDR3 nucleotides: TGTGCCAGCAAAGCGGGAGGCTCCTACAGTGAGCAGTTCTTC. Its protein is CASKAGGSYSEQFF.

J is TRBJ2-7 and V is TRBV5-1; D is unclear. Trimming took 0 bases from V and 3 from J, leaving 19 bases between them. This CDR3 comprises 17 residues. Germline V lookup: CDR1 SGHRS, CDR2 YFSETQ. The CDR3: CASSLAVVSDSFYEQYF. The DNA for the CDR3 is TGCGCCAGCAGCTTGGCGGTGGTGAGCGATTCCTTCTACGAGCAGTACTTC.

The genes are TRBV7-9 and TRBJ2-1, with 10 nucleotides matching TRBD1. Trimming took 0 bases from V and 4 from J; bases not matched to a gene: 9. The CDR3 extends over 18 amino acids. CDR1 and CDR2 from the germline V gene are SEHNR and FQNEAQ (reference sequence). The CDR3: CASSLANLGTGAYNEQFF. Written as DNA, the CDR3 is TGTGCCAGCAGCTTAGCTAATCTGGGGACAGGGGCGTACAATGAGCAGTTCTTC.

The chain uses TRBV20-1 and TRBJ2-7; no reliable D call. The V gene lost 3 bases and the J gene lost 6 bases, with 18 bases spanning the gap. CDR1 is DFQATT, CDR2 SNEGSKA, per germline (reference sequence). This CDR3 has 14 residues. CDR3 region: CSASVVSRKSEQYF. The CDR3 DNA follows: TGCAGTGCTAGCGTGGTGAGCAGGAAATCCGAGCAGTACTTC.

V is TRBV5-1 and J is TRBJ2-1; D is tentatively TRBD1 or TRBD2 (5 bases each). V was trimmed by 0 bases and J by 6 bases, leaving 13 bases between them. There are 15 residues in the CDR3. Germline assignment: CDR1 SGHRS and CDR2 YFSETQ. CDR3: CASSLGPTGLNEQFF. CDR3 coding DNA: TGCGCCAGCAGCTTGGGACCTACGGGGCTCAATGAGCAGTTCTTC. Drawing the rest from reference TRBV5-1 and TRBJ2-1, the complete variable domain is KAGVTQTPRYLIKTRGQQVTLSCSPISGHRSVSWYQQTPGQGLQFLFEYFSETQRNKGNFPGRFSGRQFSNSRSEMNVSTLELGDSALYLCASSLGPTGLNEQFFGPGTRLTVL.

This clonotype appeared many times. This chain joins TRBV12-3 or TRBV12-4 and TRBJ2-5; 8 bases agree with TRBD1. The CDR3 has 13 residues. The J segment lost 3 bases and the V segment lost 7 bases, leaving 4 bases of the junction unmatched. CDR3 DNA sequence: TGTGCCAGCAAGGAACAGGGGGAAGAGACCCAGTACTTC. It translates to CASKEQGEETQYF.

This chain connects TRBV7-3 to TRBJ2-3; unclear D gene. V was cut by 4 bases and J by 2 bases, with 10 bases left in between. This CDR3 has 14 amino acids. The germline gives CDR1 SGHTA, CDR2 FQGTGA. CDR3 in amino acids: CASSSNQDTDTQYF. The CDR3 DNA is TGTGCCAGCAGCTCCAATCAAGACACAGATACGCAGTATTTT. Using reference TRBV7-3 and TRBJ2-3 for the parts outside the CDR3, the full variable domain is GAGVSQTPSNKVTEKGKYVELRCDPISGHTALYWYRQSLGQGPEFLIYFQGTGAADDSGLPNDRFFAVRPEGSVSTLKIQRTERGDSAVYLCASSSNQDTDTQYFGPGTRLTVL.

This sequence joins TRBV20-1 and TRBJ2-7; D is perhaps TRBD1 (5 bases). V was shortened by 0 bases and J by 2 bases, with 14 bases between the two germline ends. Germline V gene data show CDR1 as DFQATT and CDR2 as SNEGSKA (reference sequence). The CDR3 sequence is 15 residues long. The CDR3 region has the DNA TGCAGTGCTAGAGATGGACATCCACAGGCCTACGAGCAGTACTTC. Its translation: CSARDGHPQAYEQYF.

This chain uses TRBV6-5 with TRBJ1-2; weak D call: TRBD1 (6 bases). Trimming removed 0 bases at V and 6 bases at J, with 11 bases between. The CDR3 has 14 residues. The V gene's germline CDR1 is MNHEY and CDR2 SVGAGI. The CDR3 DNA sequence: TGTGCCAGCAGTTACTCGGCAGGGGTGAATGGCTACACCTTC. Amino acid sequence: CASSYSAGVNGYTF.

The rearrangement links TRBV24-1 to TRBJ2-1; D uncertain. This CDR3 is built from 16 residues. Trimming removed 2 bases at V and 3 bases at J, with 13 bases between. The V gene's germline CDR1 is KGHDR and CDR2 SFDVKD. CDR3 region: CATSDSQIDIYNEQFF. CDR3 DNA: TGTGCCACCAGTGATTCCCAGATCGATATCTACAATGAGCAGTTCTTC.

This clonotype was seen a few times. The chain carries TRBV6-5 and TRBJ2-1; weak D call: TRBD1 (6 bases). This CDR3 spans 14 amino acids. The V gene's germline CDR1 is MNHEY and CDR2 SVGAGI. V lost 5 bases and J lost 6, with 14 bases in between. The CDR3 loop is CASSLRGSFNEQFF. CDR3 nucleotide sequence: TGTGCCAGCAGTCTAAGGGGGAGTTTCAATGAGCAGTTCTTC.

This clonotype was seen a handful of times. The chain recombines TRBV12-3 or TRBV12-4 with TRBJ2-7, with TRBD2 matching over 11 bases. The CDR3 extends over 15 amino acids. V lost 5 bases to trimming and J lost 2 bases; unmatched junction nucleotides: 5. CDR3 loop: CASSQLAGATYEQYF. The DNA for the CDR3 is TGTGCCAGCAGTCAACTAGCGGGGGCCACCTACGAGCAGTACTTC.

V is TRBV2 and J is TRBJ2-7; D is uncertain. The CDR3 totals 12 residues. Germline CDR1 is SNHLY and CDR2 is FYNNEI. V was shortened by 2 bases and J by 7 bases, with 9 bases between the two germline ends. CDR3 DNA sequence: TGTGCCAGCAGTGAAAACGGCTATGAGCAGTACTTC. It specifies CASSENGYEQYF.

The chain's CDR3 is CAISAGWTEAFF. CDR3 coding DNA: TGTGCCATCAGCGCAGGGTGGACTGAAGCTTTCTTT. This chain connects TRBV10-3 to TRBJ1-1; a weak D match, TRBD1 (5 bases). The CDR3 runs to 12 residues. CDR1 is ENHRY, CDR2 SYGVKD, per germline. Trimming took 6 bases from V and 5 from J, leaving 10 bases between them.